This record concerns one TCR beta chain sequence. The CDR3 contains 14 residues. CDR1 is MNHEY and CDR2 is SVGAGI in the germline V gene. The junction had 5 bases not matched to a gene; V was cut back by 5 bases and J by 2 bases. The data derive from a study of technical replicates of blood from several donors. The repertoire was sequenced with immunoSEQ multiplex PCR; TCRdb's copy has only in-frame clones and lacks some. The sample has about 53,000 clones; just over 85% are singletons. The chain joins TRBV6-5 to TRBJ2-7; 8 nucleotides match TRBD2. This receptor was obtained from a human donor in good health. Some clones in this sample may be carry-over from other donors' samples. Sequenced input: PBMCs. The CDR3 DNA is TGTGCCAGCAGTCCTATAGCGGGAACCTACGAGCAGTACTTC. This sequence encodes CASSPIAGTYEQYF.